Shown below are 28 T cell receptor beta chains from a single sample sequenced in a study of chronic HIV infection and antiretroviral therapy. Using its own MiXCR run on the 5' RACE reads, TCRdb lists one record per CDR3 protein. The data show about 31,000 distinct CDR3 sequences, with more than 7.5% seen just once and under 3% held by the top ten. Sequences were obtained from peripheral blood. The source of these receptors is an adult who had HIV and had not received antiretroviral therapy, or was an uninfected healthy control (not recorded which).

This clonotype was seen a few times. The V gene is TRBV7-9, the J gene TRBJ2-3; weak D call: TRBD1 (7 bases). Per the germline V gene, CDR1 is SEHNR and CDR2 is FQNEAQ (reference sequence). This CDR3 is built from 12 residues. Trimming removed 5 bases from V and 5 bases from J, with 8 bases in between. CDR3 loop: CASSQGGDTQYF. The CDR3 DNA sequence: TGTGCCAGCAGCCAGGGGGGAGATACGCAGTATTTT. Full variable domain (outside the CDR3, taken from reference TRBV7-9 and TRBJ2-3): DTGVSQNPRHKITKRGQNVTFRCDPISEHNRLYWYRQTLGQGPEFLTYFQNEAQLEKSRLLSDRFSAERPKGSFSTLEIQRTEQGDSAMYLCASSQGGDTQYFGPGTRLTVL.

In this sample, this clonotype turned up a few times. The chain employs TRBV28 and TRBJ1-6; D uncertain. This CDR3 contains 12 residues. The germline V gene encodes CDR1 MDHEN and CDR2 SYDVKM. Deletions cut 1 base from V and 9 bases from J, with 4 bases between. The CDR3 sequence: CASSLSASPLHF. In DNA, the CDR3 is TGTGCCAGCAGTTTATCGGCTTCACCCCTCCACTTT.

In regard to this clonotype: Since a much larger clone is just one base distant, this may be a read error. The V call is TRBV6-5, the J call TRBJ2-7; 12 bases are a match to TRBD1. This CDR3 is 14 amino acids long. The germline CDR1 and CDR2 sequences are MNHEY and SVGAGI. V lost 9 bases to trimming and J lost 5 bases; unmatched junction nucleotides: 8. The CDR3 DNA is TGTGCCAGAAGTCGAGGGACAGGGGGCGACGAGCAGTACTTC. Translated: CARSRGTGGDEQYF.

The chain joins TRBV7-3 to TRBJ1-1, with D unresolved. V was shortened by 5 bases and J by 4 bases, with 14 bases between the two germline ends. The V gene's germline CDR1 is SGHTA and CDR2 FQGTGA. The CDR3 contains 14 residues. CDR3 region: CASSLDESGTEAFF. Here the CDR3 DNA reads TGTGCCAGCAGCCTAGATGAGAGTGGCACTGAAGCTTTCTTT.

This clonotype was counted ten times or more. This chain's CDR3 is CASSRQVQETQYF. For the CDR3, the DNA is TGTGCCAGCAGCCGACAGGTTCAAGAGACCCAGTACTTC. This chain links TRBV11-2 with TRBJ2-5, with D possibly being TRBD1 (6 bases). The germline V and J ends were trimmed by 5 bases and 2 bases, with 9 bases remaining between them. The CDR3 is made up of 13 amino acids. Germline values: CDR1 SGHAT, CDR2 FQNNGV.

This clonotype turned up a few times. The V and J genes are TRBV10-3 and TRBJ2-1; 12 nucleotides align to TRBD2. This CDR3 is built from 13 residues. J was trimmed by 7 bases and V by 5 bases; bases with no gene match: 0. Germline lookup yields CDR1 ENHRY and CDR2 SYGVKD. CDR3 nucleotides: TGTGCCATCAGTCTAGCGGGGGGGAATGAGCAGTTCTTC. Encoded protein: CAISLAGGNEQFF.

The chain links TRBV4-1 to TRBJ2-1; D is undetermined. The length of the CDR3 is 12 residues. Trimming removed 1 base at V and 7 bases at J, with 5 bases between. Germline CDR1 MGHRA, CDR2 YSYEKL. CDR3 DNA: TGCGCCAGCAGCCAAGGCGGAAATGAGCAGTTCTTC. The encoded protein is CASSQGGNEQFF.

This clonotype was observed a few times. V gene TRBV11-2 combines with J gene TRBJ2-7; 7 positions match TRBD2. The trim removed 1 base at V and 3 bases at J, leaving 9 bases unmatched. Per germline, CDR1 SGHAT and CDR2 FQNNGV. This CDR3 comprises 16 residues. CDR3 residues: CASSLVWTGGSYEQYF. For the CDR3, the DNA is TGTGCCAGCAGCTTAGTTTGGACGGGAGGAAGCTACGAGCAGTACTTC.

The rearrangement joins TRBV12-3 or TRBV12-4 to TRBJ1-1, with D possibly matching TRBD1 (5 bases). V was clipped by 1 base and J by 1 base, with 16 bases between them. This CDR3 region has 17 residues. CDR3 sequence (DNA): TGTGCCAGCAGTTTAGAAGGCAGGGCGGGGGAGAACACTGAAGCTTTCTTT. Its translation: CASSLEGRAGENTEAFF.

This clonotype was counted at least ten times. The DNA of the CDR3 is TGTGCCAGCTTAGGACGGAACACTGAAGCTTTCTTT. This sequence encodes CASLGRNTEAFF. V usage is TRBV27 and J usage is TRBJ1-1, with D hard to call. This CDR3 is built from 12 residues. Germline lookup yields CDR1 MNHEY and CDR2 SMNVEV (reference sequence). Trimming removed 8 bases at V and 1 base at J, with 8 bases between.

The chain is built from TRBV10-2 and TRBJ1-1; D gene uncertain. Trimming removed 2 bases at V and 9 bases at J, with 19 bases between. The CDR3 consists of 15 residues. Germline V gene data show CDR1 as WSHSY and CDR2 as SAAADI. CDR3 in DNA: TGCGCCAGCAGTGAGCCGATAGGTTGGGGAATGCAAGCTTTCTTT. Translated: CASSEPIGWGMQAFF.

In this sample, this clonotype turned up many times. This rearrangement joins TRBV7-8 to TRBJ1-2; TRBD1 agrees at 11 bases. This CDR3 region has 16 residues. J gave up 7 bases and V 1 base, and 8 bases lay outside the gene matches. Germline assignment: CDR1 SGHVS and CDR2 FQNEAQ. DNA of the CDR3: TGTGCCAGCAGCTTAGTGGCGGACAGGGGGCGTTTTGGCTACACCTTC. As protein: CASSLVADRGRFGYTF.

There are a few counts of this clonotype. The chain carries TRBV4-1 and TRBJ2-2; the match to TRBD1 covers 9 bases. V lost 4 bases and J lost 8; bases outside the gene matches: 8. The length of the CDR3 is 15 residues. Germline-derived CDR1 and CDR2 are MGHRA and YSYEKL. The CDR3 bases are TGCGCCAGCAGCCTTCCGGGACAGGGAGTAGGGGAGCTGTTTTTT. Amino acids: CASSLPGQGVGELFF.

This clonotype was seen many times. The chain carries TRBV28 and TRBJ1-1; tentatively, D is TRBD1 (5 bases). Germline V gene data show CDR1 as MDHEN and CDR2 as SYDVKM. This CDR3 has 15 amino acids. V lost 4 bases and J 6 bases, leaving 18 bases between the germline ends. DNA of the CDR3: TGTGCCAGCAGTTCCCCTGCAGGGTGGGCTCCTGAAGCTTTCTTT. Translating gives CASSSPAGWAPEAFF.

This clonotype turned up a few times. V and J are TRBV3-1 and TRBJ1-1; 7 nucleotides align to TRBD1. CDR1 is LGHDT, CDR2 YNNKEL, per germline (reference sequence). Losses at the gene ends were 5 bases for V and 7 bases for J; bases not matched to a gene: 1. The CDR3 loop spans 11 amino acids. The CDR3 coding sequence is TGTGCCAGCAGCGGGACAGTTGAAGCTTTCTTT. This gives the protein CASSGTVEAFF.

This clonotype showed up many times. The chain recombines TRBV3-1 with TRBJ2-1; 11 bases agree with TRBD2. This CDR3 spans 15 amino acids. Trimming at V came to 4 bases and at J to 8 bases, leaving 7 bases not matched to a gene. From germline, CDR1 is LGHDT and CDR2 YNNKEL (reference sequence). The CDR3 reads CASSLSGRAGDEQFF. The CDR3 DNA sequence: TGTGCCAGCAGCCTTAGCGGGAGGGCTGGCGATGAGCAGTTCTTC.

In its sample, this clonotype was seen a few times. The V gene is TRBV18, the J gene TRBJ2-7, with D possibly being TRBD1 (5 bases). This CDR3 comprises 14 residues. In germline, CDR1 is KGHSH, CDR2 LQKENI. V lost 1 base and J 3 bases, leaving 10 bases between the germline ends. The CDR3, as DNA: TGTGCCAGCTCACCACTAGGACATAGCTACGAGCAGTACTTC. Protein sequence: CASSPLGHSYEQYF.

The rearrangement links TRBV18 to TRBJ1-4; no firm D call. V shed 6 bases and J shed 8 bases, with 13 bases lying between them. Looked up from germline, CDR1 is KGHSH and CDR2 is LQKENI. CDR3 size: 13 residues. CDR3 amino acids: CASSIDIEEKLFF. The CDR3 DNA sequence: TGTGCCAGCTCCATAGACATTGAAGAAAAACTGTTTTTT.

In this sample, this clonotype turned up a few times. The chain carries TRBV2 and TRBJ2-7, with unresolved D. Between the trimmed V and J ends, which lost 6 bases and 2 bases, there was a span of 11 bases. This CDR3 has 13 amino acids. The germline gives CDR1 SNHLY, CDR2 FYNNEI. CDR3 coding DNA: TGTGCCAGCAGACCTGACTGGACCTACGAGCAGTACTTC. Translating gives CASRPDWTYEQYF.

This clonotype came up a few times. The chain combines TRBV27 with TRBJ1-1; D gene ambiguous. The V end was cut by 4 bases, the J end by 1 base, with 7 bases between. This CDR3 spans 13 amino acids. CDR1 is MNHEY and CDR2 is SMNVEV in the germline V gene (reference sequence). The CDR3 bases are TGTGCCAGCAGTTCTTGGGGGAACACTGAAGCTTTCTTT. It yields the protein CASSSWGNTEAFF.

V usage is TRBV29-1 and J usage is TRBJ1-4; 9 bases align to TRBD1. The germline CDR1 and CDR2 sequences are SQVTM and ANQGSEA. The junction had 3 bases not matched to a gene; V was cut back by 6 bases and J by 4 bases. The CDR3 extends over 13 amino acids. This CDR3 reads CSVLGQGNEKLFF. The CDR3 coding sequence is TGCAGCGTATTGGGACAGGGTAATGAAAAACTGTTTTTT.

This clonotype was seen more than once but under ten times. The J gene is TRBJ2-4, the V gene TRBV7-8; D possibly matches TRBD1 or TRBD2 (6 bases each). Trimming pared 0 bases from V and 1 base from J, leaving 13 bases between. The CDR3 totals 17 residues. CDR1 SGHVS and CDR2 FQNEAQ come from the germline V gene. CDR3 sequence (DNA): TGTGCCAGCAGCTTAGCGCGGCCGGGGGCGGCCAAAAACATTCAGTACTTC. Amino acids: CASSLARPGAAKNIQYF.

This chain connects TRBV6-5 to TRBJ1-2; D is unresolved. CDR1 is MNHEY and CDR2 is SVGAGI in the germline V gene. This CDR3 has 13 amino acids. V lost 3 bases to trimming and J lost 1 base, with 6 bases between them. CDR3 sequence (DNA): TGTGCCAGCAGTTATTCAGATAACTATGGCTACACCTTC. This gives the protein CASSYSDNYGYTF.

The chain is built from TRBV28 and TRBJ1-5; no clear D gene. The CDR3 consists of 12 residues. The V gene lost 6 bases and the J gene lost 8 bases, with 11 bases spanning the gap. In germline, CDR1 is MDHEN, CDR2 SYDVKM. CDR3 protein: CASSPIREPQHF. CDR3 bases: TGTGCCAGCAGCCCTATTAGGGAGCCCCAGCATTTT.

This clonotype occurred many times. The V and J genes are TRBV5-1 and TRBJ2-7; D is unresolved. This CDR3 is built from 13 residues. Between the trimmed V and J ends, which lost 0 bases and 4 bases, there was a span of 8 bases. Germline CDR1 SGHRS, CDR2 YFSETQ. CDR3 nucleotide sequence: TGCGCCAGCAGCTTGGCCGGTCATTACGAGCAGTACTTC. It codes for CASSLAGHYEQYF.

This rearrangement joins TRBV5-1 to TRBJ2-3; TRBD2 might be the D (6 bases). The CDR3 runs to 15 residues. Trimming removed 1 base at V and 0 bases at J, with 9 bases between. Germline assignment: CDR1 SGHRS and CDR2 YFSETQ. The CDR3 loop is CASSLSGTSTDTQYF. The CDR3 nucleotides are TGCGCCAGCAGCTTGTCAGGGACTAGCACAGATACGCAGTATTTT.

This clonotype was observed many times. The CDR3, as DNA: TGTGCCATCGGATCCACCCCGGGACTACGGGGCCCCGACTCCTACAATGAGCAGTTCTTC. This encodes CAIGSTPGLRGPDSYNEQFF. V and J are TRBV10-3 and TRBJ2-1; 7 bases agree with TRBD2. V was pared by 8 bases and J by 0 bases, with 22 bases of the junction left unmatched. Germline V gene data show CDR1 as ENHRY and CDR2 as SYGVKD. The CDR3 has 20 amino acids.

The CDR3 here is CSARLAGEVNEQFF. DNA for the CDR3: TGCAGTGCCAGACTAGCGGGAGAGGTCAATGAGCAGTTCTTC. The chain combines TRBV20-1 with TRBJ2-1, with 12 bases identical to TRBD2. The ends lost 6 bases at V and 6 bases at J; junction bases unmatched: 6. Germline CDR1 DFQATT, CDR2 SNEGSKA (reference sequence). The CDR3 has 14 amino acids.